This T cell receptor beta chain came from a study of blood T cells in healthy people across ages. Study-wide results and caveats: Aged donors had fewer naive CD4+ cells and lower diversity than long-lived donors.

Next came a second PCR, run for about 7 to 12 cycles, which used a sample-barcoded 5' primer along with a J-beta primer mix. TCRdb reprocessed the 5' RACE reads with MiXCR, giving one entry per CDR3 protein. This table has under 800,000 distinct CDR3 sequences, 21% appearing once. Each sample used at least 7 million PBMCs. Total RNA extraction produced at least 5 micrograms (per sample) for the study. This clonotype was detected ten times or more. Its antigen is unidentified. The receptor's source is a man aged 70 or older in good health. The sample consisted of blood.

CDR3 in DNA: TGTGCCAGCAGTCAGACGACAGGTCGCGAGCAGTTCTTC. This sequence encodes CASSQTTGREQFF. The chain has TRBV25-1 and TRBJ2-1, with D maybe TRBD1 (6 bases). CDR1 and CDR2 from the germline V gene are MGHDK and SYGVNS. With 5 bases removed from V and 10 bases from J, the gap between germline ends came to 15 bases. CDR3 length equals 13 residues.